This T cell receptor beta chain was captured by sequencing in a study of breast tumors, draining lymph nodes, adjacent tissues. MiXCR, run by TCRdb on the multiplex PCR reads, gives a single entry per CDR3 protein. Among 200,000 or so distinct CDR3 sequences listed, 25% to 40% were seen once. Ten or more counts support this clonotype. Samples came from axillary lymph nodes draining the breast cancer. CDR1 and CDR2 from the germline V gene are SNHLY and FYNNEI. This CDR3 region has 14 residues. V lost 6 bases and J 4 bases, leaving 15 bases between the germline ends. The clonotype originates from a female donor with breast cancer. Some clones in this sample may be carry-over from other donors' samples. J is TRBJ2-5 and V is TRBV2; D gene ambiguous. Sample: axillary lymph node tissue. The CDR3 nucleotides are TGTGCCAGCAGGGCCGGGTCCCCAGGAGAGACCCAGTACTTC. This sequence encodes CASRAGSPGETQYF.